This is a list of T cell receptor beta chains from one sample in a study of T cell responses to AZD1222 COVID-19 vaccine. Sequenced by immunoSEQ multiplex PCR; TCRdb stores in-frame clones only, minus some. The sample has tens of thousands of clones; more than 70% are singletons. Specimen: peripheral blood, collected on day 0 of AZD1222 vaccination. The origin of the receptors is an adult in good health. CDR3s include the opening cysteine and the closing phenylalanine or tryptophan. D genes are given only for firm matches. The size field is filled for only some rows; it gives once, few, many or a size class.

j_call d_call v_call clone_size cdr3_nt cdr3_aa
TRBJ1-6 TRBD1 TRBV6-5 . TGTGCCAGCAGAAGGGACAGCCATAATTCACCCCTCCACTTT CASRRDSHNSPLHF
TRBJ2-7 . TRBV14 . TGTGCCAGCAGCCAAATAGGACGGGAAACCTACGAGCAGTACTTC CASSQIGRETYEQYF
TRBJ2-2 TRBD2 TRBV10-3 . TGTGCCAGGCGGGGGGCCACCGGGGAGCTGTTTTTT CARRGATGELFF
TRBJ2-2 . TRBV19 . TGTGCCAGTAGCCCCATAGCGGTTAACACCGGGGAGCTGTTTTTT CASSPIAVNTGELFF
TRBJ2-3 . TRBV4-2 . TGTGCCAGCAGCCCCCGAGAGGGGTCGGATACGCAGTATTTT CASSPREGSDTQYF
TRBJ1-1 . TRBV27 once TGTGCCAGCAGTTTGATGGGGGGCGCGTACACTGAAGCTTTCTTT CASSLMGGAYTEAFF
TRBJ2-7 . TRBV12-3/TRBV12-4 . TGTGCCAGCACCGACGGGGCTACCTACGAGCAGTACTTC CASTDGATYEQYF
TRBJ1-1 . TRBV9 . TGTGCCAGCAGCCCCCAGACGAGGAACACTGAAGCTTTCTTT CASSPQTRNTEAFF
TRBJ1-6 . TRBV12-3/TRBV12-4 . TGTGCCAGCAGCTCTCTCAGGGGTTCACCCCTCCACTTT CASSSLRGSPLHF
TRBJ1-2 . TRBV4-3 . TGCGCCAGCAGCCAAGGGAGTTGGATAAACTATGGCTACACCTTC CASSQGSWINYGYTF
TRBJ1-4 . TRBV27 . TGTGCCAGCAGTTTATTTTTCTATAATGAAAAACTGTTTTTT CASSLFFYNEKLFF
TRBJ1-5 TRBD1 TRBV11-2 once TGTGCCAGCAGCTTTTCTACAGGGGGAACATCCCAGCATTTT CASSFSTGGTSQHF
TRBJ2-7 . TRBV7-8 . TGTGCCAGCAGCCCTTCGAGCTCCTACGAGCAGTACTTC CASSPSSSYEQYF
TRBJ2-3 . TRBV28 . TGTGCCAGCCTCCGCATGGGCACAGATACGCAGTATTTT CASLRMGTDTQYF
TRBJ2-1 TRBD2 TRBV10-3 . TGTGCCATCAGTCCGGGCGGGAGTGATCGTGAGCAGTTCTTC CAISPGGSDREQFF
TRBJ2-1 . TRBV7-8 . TGTGCCAGCAGCTTAGTGTTGGGGGCGGGGTACAATGAGCAGTTCTTC CASSLVLGAGYNEQFF
TRBJ1-2 . TRBV19 . TGTGCCAGTAGTATCGACAGCTATGGCTACACCTTC CASSIDSYGYTF
TRBJ1-3 . TRBV9 . TGTGCCAGCAGCGGCTCCTGGGCGCCGGGAAACACCATATATTTT CASSGSWAPGNTIYF
TRBJ1-4 . TRBV19 . TGTGCCAGTAGTAACCCGGGAGGGCCGGACGAAAAACTGTTTTTT CASSNPGGPDEKLFF
TRBJ1-2 . TRBV28 . TGTGCCAGCAGCCCCCCGATCTATGGCTACACCTTC CASSPPIYGYTF
TRBJ1-4 . TRBV15 . TGTGCCACCAGCAGAGCGACAGGTGATTTTGAAAAACTGTTTTTT CATSRATGDFEKLFF
TRBJ1-1 TRBD1 TRBV9 . TGTGCCAGCAGAGCCGGACAGGGGAACACTGAAGCTTTCTTT CASRAGQGNTEAFF
TRBJ2-1 TRBD2 TRBV19 . TGTGCCAGTAGCACCATGAGCGGGGGGGCCTTTGAGCAGTTCTTC CASSTMSGGAFEQFF
TRBJ2-1 TRBD2 TRBV7-9 . TGTGCCAGCAGCCCCCCAGGCGGGAGGGCCAACGGTGAGCAGTTCTTC CASSPPGGRANGEQFF
TRBJ1-5 . TRBV6-2/TRBV6-3 few TGTGCCAGCAGTAACGGACAGTCCCAGCATTTT CASSNGQSQHF
TRBJ2-7 . TRBV18 . TGTGCCAGCTCACCAGGGAACTACGAGCAGTACTTC CASSPGNYEQYF
TRBJ2-1 TRBD1 TRBV28 once TGTGCCAGCAGTTTGGACAGGGGGTCGCTACCTCTATACAATGAGCAGTTCTTC CASSLDRGSLPLYNEQFF
TRBJ1-2 . TRBV14 . TGTGCCAGCAGCCCAAGCATCCTAGGGTATGGCTACACCTTC CASSPSILGYGYTF
TRBJ1-5 . TRBV19 . TGTGCCAGTAGTATAGCAGGCCCGGGGCATCGACAGCCCCAGCATTTT CASSIAGPGHRQPQHF
TRBJ2-7 . TRBV4-3 . TGCGCCAGCAGCAGATCGCCGGGACTGGACTCCTACGAGCAGTACTTC CASSRSPGLDSYEQYF
TRBJ2-5 TRBD2 TRBV15 . TGTGCCACCTCAAAGGGGACTAGCGGGGGTCACGGGAAAGAGACCCAGTACTTC CATSKGTSGGHGKETQYF
TRBJ2-6 . TRBV2 . TGTGCCAGCAGTGAACACAGCTCTGGGGCCAACGTCCTGACTTTC CASSEHSSGANVLTF
TRBJ2-7 . TRBV19 . TGTGCCAGTAGCCCCCAGAGCACTGGGGACGAGCAGTACTTC CASSPQSTGDEQYF
TRBJ1-2 . TRBV5-1 . TGCGCCAGCAGCTCCTGGACGGCTGCTAACTATGGCTACACCTTC CASSSWTAANYGYTF
TRBJ2-1 TRBD2 TRBV5-1 . TGCGCCAGCAGCTTGGTAGCGGGAGAGGGTAATGAGCAGTTCTTC CASSLVAGEGNEQFF
TRBJ2-1 TRBD1 TRBV7-2 few TGTGCCAGCAGCTCCGACAGGGGGCTAAGCGGGTACAATGAGCAGTTCTTC CASSSDRGLSGYNEQFF
TRBJ2-3 TRBD2 TRBV10-3 . TGTGCCATCAGCAACGGACTAGCGGGTACAGATACGCAGTATTTT CAISNGLAGTDTQYF